The rows below give T cell receptor beta chains drawn from one sample of a study of blood T cell repertoires in COVID-19. Sequencing was performed with immunoSEQ multiplex PCR; in TCRdb, only in-frame clones are kept and a portion is missing. Of roughly 220,000 clones detected, around 84% appear once; the ten largest clones hold roughly 4.5%. The sequenced material came from PBMCs or T cells enriched from blood (not recorded which). These receptors all come from a man aged 25 to 45 with acute COVID-19. Both conserved end residues are part of each CDR3. A D gene is named only where the DNA matches it firmly. Clone size is given for some rows only: seen once, a few or many times, or a class if the clone is expanded.

j_call | d_call | clone_size | v_call | cdr3_aa | cdr3_nt
TRBJ1-1 | - | - | TRBV9 | CASSLGGDLSPEAFF | TGTGCCAGCAGCCTAGGGGGGGACTTATCCCCTGAAGCTTTCTTT
TRBJ2-7 | TRBD2 | - | TRBV12-5 | CASGLVSSGGAYEQYF | TGTGCTAGTGGTTTGGTATCCAGCGGGGGGGCCTACGAGCAGTACTTC
TRBJ1-1 | - | - | TRBV15 | CATSRERQGGNTEAFF | TGTGCCACCAGCAGAGAAAGGCAGGGAGGGAACACTGAAGCTTTCTTT
TRBJ1-2 | - | - | TRBV29-1 | CSVYGGSEFYGYTF | TGCAGCGTTTACGGGGGTTCGGAATTCTATGGCTACACCTTC
TRBJ1-2 | - | - | TRBV24-1 | CATSDPGRSGYGYTF | TGTGCCACCAGTGATCCAGGGAGGTCCGGCTATGGCTACACCTTC
TRBJ1-3 | - | - | TRBV5-1 | CASSVDTSLGNTIYF | TGCGCCAGCAGCGTGGACACCTCTCTTGGAAACACCATATATTTT
TRBJ2-7 | - | - | TRBV9 | CASSGLATYEQYF | TGTGCCAGCAGCGGGCTAGCTACCTACGAGCAGTACTTC
TRBJ1-6 | - | - | TRBV5-6 | CASSARGSHNSPLHF | TGTGCCAGCAGCGCCAGGGGTAGTCATAATTCACCCCTCCACTTT
TRBJ1-2 | TRBD1 | - | TRBV5-4 | CASSWNRGGYGYTF | TGTGCCAGCAGCTGGAACAGGGGCGGCTATGGCTACACCTTC
TRBJ2-1 | TRBD2 | - | TRBV2 | CASGGGAEQFF | TGTGCCAGCGGGGGAGGGGCTGAGCAGTTCTTC
TRBJ2-7 | TRBD2 | - | TRBV11-2 | CATTPGLDSYEQYF | TGTGCCACTACGCCGGGACTAGATTCCTACGAGCAGTACTTC
TRBJ2-7 | - | - | TRBV19 | CASSIALRGSYEQYF | TGTGCCAGTAGTATAGCCCTGCGGGGTTCCTACGAGCAGTACTTC
TRBJ2-5 | TRBD2 | - | TRBV18 | CASSPLITGTRALETQYF | TGTGCCAGCTCACCACTAATCACCGGGACTAGGGCCCTAGAGACCCAGTACTTC
TRBJ2-1 | - | - | TRBV5-6 | CASSWGLEQFF | TGTGCCAGCAGCTGGGGACTCGAGCAGTTCTTC
TRBJ1-2 | - | - | TRBV5-5 | CASSHSAGNNYGYTF | TGTGCCAGCAGCCACTCGGCAGGGAATAACTATGGCTACACCTTC
TRBJ1-1 | TRBD1 | once | TRBV10-3 | CAISEKDRGHTEAFF | TGTGCCATCAGTGAGAAGGACAGGGGGCACACTGAAGCTTTCTTT
TRBJ1-6 | - | few | TRBV7-9 | CASSTLGMPLHF | TGTGCCAGCAGCACCCTCGGGATGCCCCTCCACTTT
TRBJ1-6 | - | - | TRBV30 | CAWSVSGFQSPLHF | TGTGCCTGGAGTGTAAGCGGTTTTCAGTCACCCCTCCACTTT
TRBJ2-7 | TRBD1 | - | TRBV9 | CASSVAGDRTYEQYF | TGTGCCAGCAGCGTAGCGGGGGACAGGACTTACGAGCAGTACTTC
TRBJ2-1 | - | - | TRBV29-1 | CSVRTGTEQFF | TGCAGCGTCCGTACAGGGACTGAGCAGTTCTTC
TRBJ1-2 | TRBD1 | - | TRBV7-9 | CASSLALGTEYGYTF | TGTGCCAGCAGCTTAGCGCTCGGGACAGAATATGGCTACACCTTC
TRBJ2-7 | TRBD1 | - | TRBV19 | CASSIVTGGSYEQYF | TGTGCCAGTAGTATAGTGACAGGGGGATCCTACGAGCAGTACTTC